Listed below are T cell receptor beta chains from one sample, sequenced in a study of shared clonotypes between healthy human individuals. Sequencing used immunoSEQ multiplex PCR; TCRdb keeps in-frame clones, though not all of them. This table has about 680,000 clones, roughly 70% appearing once. The sample was memory CD4+ T cells sorted from blood. The source is a woman aged 25 to 39 in good health. CDR3s include the opening cysteine and the closing phenylalanine or tryptophan. The order of the fields is J gene, V gene, CDR3 protein.

TRBJ2-7,TRBV6-1,CASSEALRENQYF
TRBJ2-1,TRBV20-1,CSRSSYNEQFF
TRBJ2-1,TRBV18,CASSPLGQGMHEQFF
TRBJ1-1,TRBV5-8,CASSTSLSTLGKF
TRBJ2-2,TRBV5-6,CASSPTSGINTGELFF
TRBJ1-1,TRBV19,CASSPAQLNTEAFF
TRBJ1-6,TRBV28,CASSPQGYNNSPLHF
TRBJ1-1,TRBV30,CAWSVHWVPEAFF
TRBJ2-7,TRBV11-2,CASSLEAKGVQYF
TRBJ2-4,TRBV28,CASSPVGTKNIQYF
-,TRBV29-1,CSVETGNRASYEQYF
TRBJ2-2,TRBV7-9,CASSLDYGVPGELFF
TRBJ1-4,TRBV19,CASSSRGAGINEKLFF
TRBJ2-1,TRBV7-9,CASSLVSVAGQFF
TRBJ1-5,TRBV7-2,CASSPQTGLSNQPQHF